This T cell receptor (beta chain) was sequenced for a study of tumor-infiltrating lymphocytes in oesophageal squamous cell carcinoma (dated by TCRdb to 2016 to 2017). According to the germline V gene, CDR1 reads SGHNT and CDR2 reads YENEEA. Including cysteine and phenylalanine, the CDR3 has 14 amino acids. Only CDR3 DNA remains: 42 bases, in frame from the first base. V lost 6 bases and J lost 0 bases; the stretch between them is 8 bases long. This clonotype was detected ten times or more. Its antigen has not been determined. Base qualities are not provided; no much larger clone lies one nucleotide away. The receptor library was made with PCR. The instrument was an Illumina HiSeq 2000. TCRdb cleaned the public reads at Q25 with fastp, built clones with MiXCR and kept in-frame beta chains. Here each entry gathers all rows of one CDR3 protein and keeps the most common genes and DNA. A total of 20,000 or so distinct CDR3 sequences appear in this sample, more than 40% of them only once. The ten largest clonotypes hold over 9.5% of the sample.

The chain couples TRBV11-3 to TRBJ2-2; the D gene cannot be named for sure. The sample consisted of normal esophageal tissue next to the tumor. This receptor was taken from a male donor with esophageal squamous cell carcinoma. This receptor has the CDR3 CASRSTTNTGELFF. The DNA reads as follows: TGTGCCAGCAGATCGACAACGAACACCGGGGAGCTGTTTTTT.